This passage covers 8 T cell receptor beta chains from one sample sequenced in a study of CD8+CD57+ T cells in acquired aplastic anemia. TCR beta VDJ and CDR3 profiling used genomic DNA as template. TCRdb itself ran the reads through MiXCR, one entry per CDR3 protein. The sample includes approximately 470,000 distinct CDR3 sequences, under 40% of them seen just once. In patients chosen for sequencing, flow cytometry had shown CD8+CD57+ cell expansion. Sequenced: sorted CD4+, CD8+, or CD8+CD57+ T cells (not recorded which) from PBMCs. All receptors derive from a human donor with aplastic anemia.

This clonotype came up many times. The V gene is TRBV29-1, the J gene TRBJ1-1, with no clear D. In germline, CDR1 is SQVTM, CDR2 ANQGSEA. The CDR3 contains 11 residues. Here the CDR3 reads CSYRWDTEAFF. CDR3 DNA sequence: TGCAGTTATAGGTGGGACACTGAAGCTTTCTTT.

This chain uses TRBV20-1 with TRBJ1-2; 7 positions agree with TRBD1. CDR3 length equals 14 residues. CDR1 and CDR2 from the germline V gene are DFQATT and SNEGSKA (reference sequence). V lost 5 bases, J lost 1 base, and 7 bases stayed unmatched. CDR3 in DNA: TGCAGTGCTTCTCAGGGGGAGATTAACTATGGCTACACCTTC. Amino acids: CSASQGEINYGYTF.

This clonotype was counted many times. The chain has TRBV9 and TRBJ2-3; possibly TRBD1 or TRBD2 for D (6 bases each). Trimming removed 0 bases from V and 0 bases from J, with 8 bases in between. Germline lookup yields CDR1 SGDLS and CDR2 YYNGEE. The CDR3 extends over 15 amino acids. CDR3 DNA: TGTGCCAGCAGCGTAGGGGGGGCTAGCACAGATACGCAGTATTTT. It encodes CASSVGGASTDTQYF.

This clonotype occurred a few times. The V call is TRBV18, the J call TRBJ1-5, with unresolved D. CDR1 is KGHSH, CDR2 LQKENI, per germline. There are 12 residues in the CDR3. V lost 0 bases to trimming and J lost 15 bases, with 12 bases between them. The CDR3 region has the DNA TGTGCCAGCTCACCACCCACGGGCCCGGGGCATTTT. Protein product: CASSPPTGPGHF.

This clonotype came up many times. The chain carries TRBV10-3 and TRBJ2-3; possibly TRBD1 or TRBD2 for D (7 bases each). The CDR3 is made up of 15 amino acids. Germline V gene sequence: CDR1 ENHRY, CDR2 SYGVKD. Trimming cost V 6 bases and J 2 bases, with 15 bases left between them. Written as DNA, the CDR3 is TGTGCCATCAGCGGCGGGGGACAGTCCACAGATACGCAGTATTTT. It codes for CAISGGGQSTDTQYF.

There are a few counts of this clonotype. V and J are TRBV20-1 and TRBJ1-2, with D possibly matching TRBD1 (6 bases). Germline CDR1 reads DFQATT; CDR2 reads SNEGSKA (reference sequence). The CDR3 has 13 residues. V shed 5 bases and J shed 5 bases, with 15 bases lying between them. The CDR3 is CSARKTGNYGYTF. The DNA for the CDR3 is TGCAGTGCTCGAAAAACAGGGAATTATGGCTACACCTTC.

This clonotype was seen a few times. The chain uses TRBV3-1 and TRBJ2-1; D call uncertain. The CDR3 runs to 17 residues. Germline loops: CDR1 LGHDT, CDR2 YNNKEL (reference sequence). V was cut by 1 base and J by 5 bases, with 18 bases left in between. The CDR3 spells CASSQVVRSRRDNEQFF. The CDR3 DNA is TGTGCCAGCAGCCAAGTCGTTAGGTCGCGGAGAGACAATGAGCAGTTCTTC.

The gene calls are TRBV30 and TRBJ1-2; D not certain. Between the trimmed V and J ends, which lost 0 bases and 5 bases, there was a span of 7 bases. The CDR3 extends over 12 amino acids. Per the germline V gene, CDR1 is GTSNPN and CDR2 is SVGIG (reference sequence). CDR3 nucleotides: TGTGCCTGGAGTGTACGCCAGTATGGCTACACCTTC. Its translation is CAWSVRQYGYTF.